One sample yielded the 2 T cell receptor beta chains listed below, sequenced in a study of OX40 agonist ivuxolimab in advanced cancers. Libraries were prepared by immunoSEQ multiplex PCR; TCRdb keeps only in-frame clonotypes and omits some of them. The sample carries roughly 110,000 clones, approximately 90% recorded once. The sequencing here drew on CD4+ or CD8+ T cells sorted from blood, taken in a trial of the OX40 agonist ivuxolimab. These receptors were taken from an adult with an advanced solid tumor such as melanoma, head and neck, liver or kidney cancer.

The chain combines TRBV7-2 with TRBJ1-2; perhaps TRBD1 as D (6 bases). V was cut by 2 bases and J by 5 bases, with 9 bases left in between. The CDR3 spans 13 residues. Looked up from germline, CDR1 is SGHTA and CDR2 is FQGNSA. This CDR3 reads CASSLWDTYGYTF. The CDR3 bases are TGTGCCAGCAGCTTATGGGACACGTATGGCTACACCTTC.

V gene TRBV28 combines with J gene TRBJ1-5; the match to TRBD1 covers 8 bases. Germline lookup yields CDR1 MDHEN and CDR2 SYDVKM. The CDR3 runs 17 residues. Trimming removed 5 bases from V and 4 bases from J; junction bases left unmatched: 13. For the CDR3, the DNA is TGTGCCAGCAGTCCGCGACAGGGGCCGACTACTAATCAGCCCCAGCATTTT. As protein: CASSPRQGPTTNQPQHF.